The clone carrying this T cell receptor (beta chain) appeared many times. This sample is drawn from a study of T cells after yellow fever vaccination. Trimming cost V 6 bases and J 4 bases, with 13 bases left between them. This CDR3 spans 14 amino acids. Template switching by 5'RACE produced TCR cDNA, adding a universal primer site and UMIs. TCRdb fed the 5' RACE reads into MiXCR, producing one record per CDR3 protein. Here the sample spans some 300,000 distinct CDR3 sequences, around 4% being singletons. V usage is TRBV12-3 or TRBV12-4 and J usage is TRBJ1-3, with D tentatively TRBD1 (5 bases). The source of this sequence is a man aged 18 to 35 who received the YFV17D yellow fever vaccine. Specimen: PBMCs, collected on the day of the yellow fever booster vaccination. CDR3 sequence: CASRPGTLGNTIYF. The CDR3 bases are TGTGCCAGCAGACCCGGGACCCTGGGAAACACCATATATTTT.